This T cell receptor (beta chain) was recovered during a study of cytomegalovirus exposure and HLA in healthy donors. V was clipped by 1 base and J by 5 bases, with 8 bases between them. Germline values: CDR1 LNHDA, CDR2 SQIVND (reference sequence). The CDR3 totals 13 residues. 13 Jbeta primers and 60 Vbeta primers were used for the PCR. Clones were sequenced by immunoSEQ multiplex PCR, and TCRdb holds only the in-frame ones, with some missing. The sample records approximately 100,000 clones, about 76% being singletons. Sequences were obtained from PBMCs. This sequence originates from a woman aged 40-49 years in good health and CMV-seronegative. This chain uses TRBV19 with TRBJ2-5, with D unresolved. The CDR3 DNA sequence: TGTGCCAGTAGTATAGTAGCTGGGGAGACCCAGTACTTC. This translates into CASSIVAGETQYF.